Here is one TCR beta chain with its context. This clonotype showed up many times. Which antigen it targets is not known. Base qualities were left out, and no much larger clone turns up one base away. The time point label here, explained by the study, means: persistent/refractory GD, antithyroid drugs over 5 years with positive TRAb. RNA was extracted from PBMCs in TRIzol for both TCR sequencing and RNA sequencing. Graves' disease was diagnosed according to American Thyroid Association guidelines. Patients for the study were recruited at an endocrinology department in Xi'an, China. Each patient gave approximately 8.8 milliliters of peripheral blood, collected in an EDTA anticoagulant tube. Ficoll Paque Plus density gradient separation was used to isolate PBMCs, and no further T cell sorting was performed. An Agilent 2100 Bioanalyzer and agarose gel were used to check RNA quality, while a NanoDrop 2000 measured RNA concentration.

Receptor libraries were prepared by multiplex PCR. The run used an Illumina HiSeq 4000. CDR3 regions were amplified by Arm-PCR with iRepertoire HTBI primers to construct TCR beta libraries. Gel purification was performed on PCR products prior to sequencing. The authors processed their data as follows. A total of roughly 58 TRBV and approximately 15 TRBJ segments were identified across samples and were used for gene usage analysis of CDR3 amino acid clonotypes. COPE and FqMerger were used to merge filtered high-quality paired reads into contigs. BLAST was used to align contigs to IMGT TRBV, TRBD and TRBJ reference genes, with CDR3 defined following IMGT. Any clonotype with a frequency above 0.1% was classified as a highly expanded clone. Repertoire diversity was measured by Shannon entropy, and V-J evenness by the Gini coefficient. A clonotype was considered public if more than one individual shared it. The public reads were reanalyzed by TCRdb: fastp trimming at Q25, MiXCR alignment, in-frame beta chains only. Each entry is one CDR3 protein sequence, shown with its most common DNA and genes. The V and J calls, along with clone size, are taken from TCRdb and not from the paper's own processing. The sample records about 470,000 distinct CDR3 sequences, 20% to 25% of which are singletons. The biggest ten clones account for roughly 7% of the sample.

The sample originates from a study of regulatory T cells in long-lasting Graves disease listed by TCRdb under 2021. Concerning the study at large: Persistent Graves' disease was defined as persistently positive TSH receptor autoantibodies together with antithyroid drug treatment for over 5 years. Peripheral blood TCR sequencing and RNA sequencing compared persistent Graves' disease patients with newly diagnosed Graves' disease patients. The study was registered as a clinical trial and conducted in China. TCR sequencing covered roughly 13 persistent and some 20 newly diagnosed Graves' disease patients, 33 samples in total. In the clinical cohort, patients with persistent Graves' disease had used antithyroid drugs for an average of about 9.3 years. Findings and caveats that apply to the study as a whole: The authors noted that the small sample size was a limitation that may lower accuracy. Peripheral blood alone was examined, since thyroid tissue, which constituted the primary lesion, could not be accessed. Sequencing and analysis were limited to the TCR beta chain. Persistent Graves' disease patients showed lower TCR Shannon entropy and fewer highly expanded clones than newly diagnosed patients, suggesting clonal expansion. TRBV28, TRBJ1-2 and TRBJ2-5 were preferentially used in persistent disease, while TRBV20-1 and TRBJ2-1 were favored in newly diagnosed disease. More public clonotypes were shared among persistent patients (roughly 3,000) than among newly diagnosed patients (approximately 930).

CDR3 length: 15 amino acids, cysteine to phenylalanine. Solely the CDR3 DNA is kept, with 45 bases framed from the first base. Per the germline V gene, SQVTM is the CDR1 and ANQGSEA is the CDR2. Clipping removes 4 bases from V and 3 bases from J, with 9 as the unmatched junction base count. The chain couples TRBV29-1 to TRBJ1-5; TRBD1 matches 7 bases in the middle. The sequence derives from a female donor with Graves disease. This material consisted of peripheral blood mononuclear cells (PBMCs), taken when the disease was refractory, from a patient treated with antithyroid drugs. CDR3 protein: CSVAGGEGFNQPQHF. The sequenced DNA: TGCAGCGTTGCAGGGGGAGAGGGATTCAATCAGCCCCAGCATTTT. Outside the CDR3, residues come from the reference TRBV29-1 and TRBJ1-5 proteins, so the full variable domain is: SAVISQKPSRDICQRGTSLTIQCQVDSQVTMMFWYRQQPGQSLTLIATANQGSEATYESGFVIDKFPISRPNLTFSTLTVSNMSPEDSSIYLCSVAGGEGFNQPQHFGDGTRLSIL.